The rows below give T cell receptor beta chains drawn from one sample of a study of shared clonotypes between healthy human individuals. The protocol was immunoSEQ multiplex PCR, while the TCRdb copy is restricted to in-frame clones and leaves out a portion. The sample comprises 1.5 million to 1.9 million clones, approximately 98% of which are singletons, and about 0.42% rests with the top ten. The sequenced sample consisted of naive CD4+ T cells sorted from blood. The receptors originated from a man aged 25-45 years in good health. CDR3s include the opening cysteine and the closing phenylalanine or tryptophan. A D gene is named only where the DNA matches it firmly. For some rows the clone size is stated as once, few or many, or as a class when expanded; others skip it.

D gene: -
clone size: -
J gene: TRBJ2-5
V gene: TRBV7-2
CDR3 DNA: TGTGCCAGCAGCTTTAATCCAGGGGAGCTGCGAGAGACCCAGTACTTC
CDR3 protein: CASSFNPGELRETQYF

D gene: TRBD2
clone size: -
J gene: TRBJ2-1
V gene: TRBV5-1
CDR3 DNA: TGCGCCAGCAGCTTGGATCACACTAGCGGGAGTTACAATGAGCAGTTCTTC
CDR3 protein: CASSLDHTSGSYNEQFF

D gene: -
clone size: -
J gene: TRBJ2-7
V gene: TRBV7-8
CDR3 DNA: TGTGCCAGCAGCCTTGAAAGGGCGAGGGACGAGCAGTACTTC
CDR3 protein: CASSLERARDEQYF

D gene: -
clone size: once
J gene: TRBJ2-7
V gene: TRBV9
CDR3 DNA: TGTGCCAGCAGCGTAGGCATTTCCTACGAGCAGTACTTC
CDR3 protein: CASSVGISYEQYF

D gene: TRBD2
clone size: -
J gene: TRBJ2-5
V gene: TRBV18
CDR3 DNA: TGTGCCAGCTCGAAGACTAGCGGGAACCGTTGGCAAGAGACCCAGTACTTC
CDR3 protein: CASSKTSGNRWQETQYF

D gene: TRBD2
clone size: -
J gene: TRBJ2-3
V gene: TRBV18
CDR3 DNA: TGTGCCAGCTCACCACCGATTAGCGGGAGCATGTATTTT
CDR3 protein: CASSPPISGSMYF

D gene: TRBD2
clone size: -
J gene: TRBJ2-1
V gene: TRBV27
CDR3 DNA: TGTGCCAGCAGTTTATCAGAGCGGGATCACTCCTACAATGAGCAGTTCTTC
CDR3 protein: CASSLSERDHSYNEQFF

D gene: -
clone size: -
J gene: TRBJ1-5
V gene: TRBV19
CDR3 DNA: TGTGCCAGTACGGGGGACAATCAGCCCCAGCATTTT
CDR3 protein: CASTGDNQPQHF

D gene: -
clone size: -
J gene: TRBJ2-5
V gene: TRBV6-5
CDR3 DNA: TGTGCCAGCAGTTACCCCGTTGGGGTCGCCCAGTACTTC
CDR3 protein: CASSYPVGVAQYF

D gene: TRBD2
clone size: -
J gene: TRBJ2-1
V gene: TRBV4-2
CDR3 DNA: TGTGCCAGCAGCCAAGGTACTAGCGGGAGGGCCAATGAGCAGTTCTTC
CDR3 protein: CASSQGTSGRANEQFF

D gene: -
clone size: -
J gene: TRBJ1-5
V gene: TRBV27
CDR3 DNA: TGTGCCAGCACCCCGTCAGAGGTCCAGCATTTT
CDR3 protein: CASTPSEVQHF

D gene: TRBD1
clone size: -
J gene: TRBJ1-1
V gene: TRBV5-1
CDR3 DNA: TGCGCCAGCAGCTCCCGACAGGGGAACACTGAAGCTTTCTTT
CDR3 protein: CASSSRQGNTEAFF

D gene: -
clone size: -
J gene: TRBJ2-1
V gene: TRBV9
CDR3 DNA: TGTGCCAGCAGCGCCGCGGGACAGAGCTACAATGAGCAGTTCTTC
CDR3 protein: CASSAAGQSYNEQFF

D gene: -
clone size: -
J gene: TRBJ2-7
V gene: TRBV20-1
CDR3 DNA: TGCAGTGCTCTAAGTTACGAGCAGTACTTC
CDR3 protein: CSALSYEQYF

D gene: -
clone size: -
J gene: TRBJ2-7
V gene: TRBV7-2
CDR3 DNA: TGTGCCAGCAGCCGGGCGCCCGGGAACTACGAGCAGTACTTC
CDR3 protein: CASSRAPGNYEQYF

D gene: -
clone size: -
J gene: TRBJ2-1
V gene: TRBV28
CDR3 DNA: TGTGCCAGCAGCCTATCCTACAATGAGCAGTTCTTC
CDR3 protein: CASSLSYNEQFF

D gene: -
clone size: -
J gene: TRBJ1-5
V gene: TRBV28
CDR3 DNA: TGTGCCAGCACCACCGCGATGGGCAATCAGCCCCAGCATTTT
CDR3 protein: CASTTAMGNQPQHF

D gene: -
clone size: -
J gene: TRBJ2-5
V gene: TRBV19
CDR3 DNA: TGTGCCAGTAGTATTAGGGAGACCCAGTACTTC
CDR3 protein: CASSIRETQYF

D gene: -
clone size: -
J gene: TRBJ2-7
V gene: TRBV7-9
CDR3 DNA: TGTGCCACCTCAGTGGGCGACGAGCAGTACTTC
CDR3 protein: CATSVGDEQYF

D gene: -
clone size: -
J gene: TRBJ2-1
V gene: TRBV7-9
CDR3 DNA: TGTGCCAGCAGCTCACCGACAGGGAGGTACAATGAGCAGTTCTTC
CDR3 protein: CASSSPTGRYNEQFF

D gene: -
clone size: -
J gene: TRBJ1-4
V gene: TRBV29-1
CDR3 DNA: TGCAGCGTTGAAACGGTGACCGGGGAAAAACTGTTTTTT
CDR3 protein: CSVETVTGEKLFF

D gene: -
clone size: -
J gene: TRBJ1-5
V gene: TRBV9
CDR3 DNA: TGTGCCAGCAGCGTAGGGCCCAATCAGCCCCAGCATTTT
CDR3 protein: CASSVGPNQPQHF